This TCR beta chain came from a study of blood T cell repertoires in COVID-19 (dated by TCRdb to the early 2020s). For the wider study: Samples covering the acute and convalescent phases of COVID-19 were provided by collaborators in the United States, Italy and Spain. The material from the prospective study consisted of cDNA or gDNA derived from T cells, B-cell-depleted T cells, or PBMCs. Subjects who had been exposed to COVID-19, were actively infected with it, or had recovered from it provided the deeply sampled blood TCRbeta repertoires that made up the dataset. The repertoires were made available in a free public database intended to serve as a resource for research on the immune response to SARS-CoV-2. Samples came from the ongoing ImmuneRACE study (first 160 participants) plus 1,254 subjects from 6 global collaborators. The sample metadata nearly always contained a de-identified subject ID, COVID-19 status, age in years and sex. Where available, HLA class I and class II types were obtained from metadata supplied by the sample provider rather than from assay-based typing.

Samples from volunteer blood donors who had recovered from COVID-19 were contributed by a second Seattle source. The collaborating institutions used their own protocols to collect whole blood in K2EDTA tubes. Collaborator samples were shipped for TCRbeta analysis as frozen whole blood, isolated PBMCs, or DNA extracted from either sample type. Overall study results and their limits: How much clinical and demographic metadata was included differed by source and by participant, and the metadata was provided uncurated.

CDR1 and CDR2 (MRHNA, SNTAGT) derive from the germline V gene. Trimming at the junction amounts to 5 bases on V and 2 bases on J, and the germline ends lie 15 bases apart. Its CDR3 holds 16 amino acids, cysteine through phenylalanine. Only the CDR3 region is kept as DNA, spanning 48 bases read in frame from base 1. TCRbeta CDR3 regions were amplified from genomic DNA by means of the immunoSEQ Assay, a bias-controlled multiplex PCR. As for the original processing: The number of nucleated cells in each sample was estimated by amplification of reference gene primers within the assay. To quantify the absolute abundance of each unique TCRbeta CDR3 rearrangement, sequence reads were collapsed and filtered. Productive Simpson clonality was computed per sample as the square root of Simpson's diversity index over productive rearrangements. TCRdb carries this immuneACCESS record with in-frame sequences only. Its versions omit some clonotypes, under half of them owing to an unresolved V gene in the studies checked, with the rest unexplained. That table is the source of V, J and clone size, and D and trimming were worked out from the DNA. A total of around 270,000 clones appear in this sample, around nine tenths of them only once. The top ten clonotypes cover around 9.5% of the sample.

About this clone: No antigen is known for it. No per-base quality is available; no much larger clone lies one base away.

The sequence was obtained from a man aged 40-55 years who had recovered from COVID-19. Sequencing was done on a sample of peripheral blood. The V and J segments used are TRBV6-4 and TRBJ2-2; the D gene lacks a confident call. The sequence in DNA is TGTGCCAGCAGTCATAATACGAACAGAAACACCGGGGAGCTGTTTTTT. This is translated as CASSHNTNRNTGELFF.